What follows are 10 T cell receptor beta chains derived from one specimen sequenced in a study of T-cell reconstitution after alpha-beta-depleted transplantation in children. Library preparation (for TCRbeta) was performed with unique molecular identifiers. TCRdb re-derived calls from the PCR reads in MiXCR, one entry per CDR3 protein. This repertoire shows hundreds of thousands of distinct CDR3 sequences, around 13% found once; its top ten account for over 5.5%. Material: PBMCs from the stem cell graft donor, obtained from the stem cell graft. These receptors originate from a human donor who donated a stem cell graft to a child with combined immunodeficiency.

This clonotype was seen a few times. The gene calls are TRBV3-1 and TRBJ2-7; D might be TRBD1 (6 bases). Germline CDR1 LGHDT, CDR2 YNNKEL (reference sequence). The CDR3 spans 16 residues. The V end lost 2 bases, the J end lost 4 bases, and 18 bases lay between the germline ends. The CDR3 sequence: CASSQIPQGYIYEQYF. CDR3 sequence (DNA): TGTGCCAGCAGCCAAATACCACAGGGATATATTTACGAGCAGTACTTC.

The rearrangement uses TRBV7-2 and TRBJ1-4; 7 bases match TRBD1. Germline loops: CDR1 SGHTA, CDR2 FQGNSA. CDR3 length: 16 residues. With 3 bases clipped from V and 2 bases from J, the junction kept 6 bases outside the gene matches. The CDR3: CASSFTGVQTNEKLFF. CDR3 sequence (DNA): TGTGCCAGCAGCTTTACAGGGGTGCAGACTAATGAAAAACTGTTTTTT.

As for this clonotype: Germline and junction disagree at one end, which may indicate a read error. V is TRBV20-1 and J is TRBJ2-1, with 11 positions matching TRBD2. The CDR3 loop spans 15 amino acids. Looked up from germline, CDR1 is DFQATT and CDR2 is SNEGSKA (reference sequence). The CDR3 sequence is CCAREGLAELSEQFF. CDR3 nucleotide sequence: TGCTGTGCTAGAGAGGGACTAGCGGAACTTTCTGAGCAGTTCTTC.

V usage is TRBV27 and J usage is TRBJ2-7; TRBD1 is a possible D gene (5 bases). V was trimmed by 3 bases and J by 2 bases, leaving 11 bases between them. CDR1 and CDR2 (germline): MNHEY, SMNVEV (reference sequence). The CDR3 is 14 amino acids. The CDR3 region is CASSFSGNAYEQYF. The CDR3 bases are TGTGCCAGCAGTTTTTCAGGGAATGCCTACGAGCAGTACTTC.

The chain couples TRBV4-3 to TRBJ2-3; D is uncertain. Deletions cut 0 bases from V and 3 bases from J, with 10 bases between. The CDR3 is 15 residues long. Germline values: CDR1 LGHNA, CDR2 YSLEER. The CDR3 here is CASSQEAPGTDTQYF. The CDR3 bases are TGCGCCAGCAGCCAAGAGGCCCCCGGGACAGATACGCAGTATTTT.

This clonotype has at least ten counts. V is TRBV4-3 and J is TRBJ2-1; 10 bases align to TRBD2. The V segment lost 3 bases and the J segment 4 bases; nucleotides outside the gene matches: 3. There are 15 residues in the CDR3. Germline V gene lookup returns CDR1 LGHNA and CDR2 YSLEER. CDR3: CASSQSGGEYNEQFF. The CDR3 nucleotides are TGCGCCAGCAGCCAGAGCGGGGGGGAATACAATGAGCAGTTCTTC.

There are a few counts of this clonotype. The V call is TRBV12-3 or TRBV12-4, the J call TRBJ2-3, with D perhaps matching TRBD2 (6 bases). CDR3 length: 15 amino acids. Trimming took off 2 bases at V and 4 bases at J, with 13 bases between the two ends. The DNA for the CDR3 is TGTGCCAGCAGTTTAAGCGTAGGGGAGGCAGATACGCAGTATTTT. Protein sequence: CASSLSVGEADTQYF.

This clonotype has a handful of counts. The rearrangement uses TRBV20-1 and TRBJ2-5; D is unresolved. V was clipped by 3 bases and J by 1 base, with 0 bases between them. CDR3 size: 10 residues. Germline CDR1 is DFQATT and CDR2 is SNEGSKA (reference sequence). Written as DNA, the CDR3 is TGCAGTGCTAGCCAAGAGACCCAGTACTTC. It is translated as CSASQETQYF.

This sequence joins TRBV20-1 and TRBJ1-1, with 9 bases lining up with TRBD1. Germline CDR1 is DFQATT and CDR2 is SNEGSKA (reference sequence). V shed 4 bases and J 7 bases; nucleotides not matched to a gene: 7. This CDR3 contains 13 residues. The CDR3 region has the DNA TGCAGTGCTACCCGGGACAGGGAGAATGAAGCTTTCTTT. This encodes CSATRDRENEAFF.

This clonotype was detected a few times. CDR3 nucleotides: TGTGCCATTAGATCTGGCGGGGCCAACGTCCTGACTTTC. The encoded protein is CAIRSGGANVLTF. The chain recombines TRBV12-3 or TRBV12-4 with TRBJ2-6; no clear D. The CDR3 extends over 13 amino acids. The V gene lost 10 bases and the J gene lost 4 bases, with 11 bases spanning the gap.